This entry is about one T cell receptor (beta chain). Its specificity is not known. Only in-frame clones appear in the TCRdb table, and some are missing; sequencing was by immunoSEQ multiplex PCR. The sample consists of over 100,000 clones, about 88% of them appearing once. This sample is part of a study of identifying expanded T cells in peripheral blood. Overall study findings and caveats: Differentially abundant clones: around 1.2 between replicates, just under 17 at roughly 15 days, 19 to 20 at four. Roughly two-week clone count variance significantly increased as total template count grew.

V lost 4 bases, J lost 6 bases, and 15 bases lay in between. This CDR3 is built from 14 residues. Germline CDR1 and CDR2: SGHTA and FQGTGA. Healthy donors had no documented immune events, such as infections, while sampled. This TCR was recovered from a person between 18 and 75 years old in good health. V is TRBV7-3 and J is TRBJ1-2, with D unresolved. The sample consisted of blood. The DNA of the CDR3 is TGTGCCAGCAGCTCCACCCCGCGGGCTGATGGCTACACCTTC. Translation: CASSSTPRADGYTF.